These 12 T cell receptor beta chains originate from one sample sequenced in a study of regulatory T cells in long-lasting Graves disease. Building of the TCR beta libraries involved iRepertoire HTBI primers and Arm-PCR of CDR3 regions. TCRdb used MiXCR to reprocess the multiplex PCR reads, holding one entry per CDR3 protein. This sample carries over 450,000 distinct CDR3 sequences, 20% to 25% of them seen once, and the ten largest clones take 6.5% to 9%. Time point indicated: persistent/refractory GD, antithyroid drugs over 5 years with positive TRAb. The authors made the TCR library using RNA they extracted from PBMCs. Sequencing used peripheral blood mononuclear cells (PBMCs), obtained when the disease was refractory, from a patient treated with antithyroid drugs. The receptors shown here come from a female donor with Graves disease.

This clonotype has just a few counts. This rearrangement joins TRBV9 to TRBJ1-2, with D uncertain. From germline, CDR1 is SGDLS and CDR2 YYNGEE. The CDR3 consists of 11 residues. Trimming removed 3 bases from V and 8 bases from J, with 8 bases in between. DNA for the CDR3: TGTGCCAGCAGCGCCTCAGTGGGCTACACCTTC. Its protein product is CASSASVGYTF.

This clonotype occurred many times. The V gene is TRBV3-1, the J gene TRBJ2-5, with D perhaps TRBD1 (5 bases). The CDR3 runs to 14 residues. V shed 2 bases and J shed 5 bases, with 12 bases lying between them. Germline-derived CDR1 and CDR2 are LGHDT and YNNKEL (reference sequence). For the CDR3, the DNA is TGTGCCAGCAGCCAAAGAAAAGGGGTTGAGACCCAGTACTTC. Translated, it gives CASSQRKGVETQYF.

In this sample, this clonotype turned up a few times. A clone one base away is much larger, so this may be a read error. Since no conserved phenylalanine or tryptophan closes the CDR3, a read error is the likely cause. DNA of the CDR3: TGTGCCAGCAGCGGGATGAACACTGAAGCTTTCCTT. It specifies CASSGMNTEAFL. The rearrangement joins TRBV7-3 to TRBJ1-1; D not resolved. Deletions cut 5 bases from V and 0 bases from J, with 4 bases between. The germline V gene encodes CDR1 SGHTA and CDR2 FQGTGA. The CDR3 runs to 12 residues.

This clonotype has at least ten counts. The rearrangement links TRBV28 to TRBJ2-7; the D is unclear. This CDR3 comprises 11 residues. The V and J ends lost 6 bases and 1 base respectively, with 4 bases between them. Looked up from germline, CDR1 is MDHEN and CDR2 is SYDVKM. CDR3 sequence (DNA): TGTGCCAGCAGGGAATCCTACGAGCAGTACTTC. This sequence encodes CASRESYEQYF.

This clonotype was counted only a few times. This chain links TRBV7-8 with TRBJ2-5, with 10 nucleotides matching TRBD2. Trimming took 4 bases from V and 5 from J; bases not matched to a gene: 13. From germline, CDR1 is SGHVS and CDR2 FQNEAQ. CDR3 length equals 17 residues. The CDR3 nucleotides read TGTGCCAGCAGCTCTGGCGGGCTAGCGGGAGTAAGGGAGACCCAGTACTTC. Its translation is CASSSGGLAGVRETQYF.

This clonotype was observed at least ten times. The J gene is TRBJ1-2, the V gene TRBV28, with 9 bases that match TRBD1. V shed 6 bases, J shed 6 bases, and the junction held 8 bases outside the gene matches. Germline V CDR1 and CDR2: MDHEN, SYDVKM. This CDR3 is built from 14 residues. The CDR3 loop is CASRFRDRANGYTF. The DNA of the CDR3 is TGTGCCAGCAGATTCCGGGACAGGGCCAATGGCTACACCTTC.

The CDR3 spells CASSSPTGPNEQFF. The CDR3 DNA follows: TGTGCCAGCAGTTCTCCCACAGGGCCAAATGAGCAGTTCTTC. The chain uses TRBV28 and TRBJ2-1; D is perhaps TRBD1 (6 bases). Germline assignment: CDR1 MDHEN and CDR2 SYDVKM. The CDR3 totals 14 residues. The V gene lost 4 bases and the J gene lost 7 bases, with 14 bases spanning the gap.

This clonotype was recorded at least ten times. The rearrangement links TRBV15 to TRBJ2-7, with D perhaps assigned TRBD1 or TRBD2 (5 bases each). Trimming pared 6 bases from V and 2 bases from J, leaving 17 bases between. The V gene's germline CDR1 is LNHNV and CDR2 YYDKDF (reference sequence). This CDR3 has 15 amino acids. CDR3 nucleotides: TGTGCCACCAGTGCCCCGGGACGGGAAGCCTACGAGCAGTACTTC. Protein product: CATSAPGREAYEQYF.

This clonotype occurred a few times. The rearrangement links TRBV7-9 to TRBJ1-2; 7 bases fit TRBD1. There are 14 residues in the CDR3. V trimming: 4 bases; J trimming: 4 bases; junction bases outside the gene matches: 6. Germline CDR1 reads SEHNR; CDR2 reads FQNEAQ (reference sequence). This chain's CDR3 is CASSSTGEPYGYTF. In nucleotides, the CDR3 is TGTGCCAGCAGCTCCACAGGGGAACCCTATGGCTACACCTTC. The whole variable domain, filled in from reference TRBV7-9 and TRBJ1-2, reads DTGVSQNPRHKITKRGQNVTFRCDPISEHNRLYWYRQTLGQGPEFLTYFQNEAQLEKSRLLSDRFSAERPKGSFSTLEIQRTEQGDSAMYLCASSSTGEPYGYTFGSGTRLTVV.

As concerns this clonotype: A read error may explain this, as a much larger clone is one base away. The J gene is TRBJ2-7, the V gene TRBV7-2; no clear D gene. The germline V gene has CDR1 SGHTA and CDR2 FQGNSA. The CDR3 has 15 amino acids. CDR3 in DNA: TGTGCCGGCAGCTCCCAGGCTCCGAGGTTATACGAGCAGTACTTC. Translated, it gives CAGSSQAPRLYEQYF.

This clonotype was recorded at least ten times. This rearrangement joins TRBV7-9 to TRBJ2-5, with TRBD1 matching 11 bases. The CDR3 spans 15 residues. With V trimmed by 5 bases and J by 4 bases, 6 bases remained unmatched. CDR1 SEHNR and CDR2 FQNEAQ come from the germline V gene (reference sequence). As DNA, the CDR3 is TGTGCCAGCAGCCCCGGGACAGGGGGAGGAGAGACCCAGTACTTC. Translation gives CASSPGTGGGETQYF.

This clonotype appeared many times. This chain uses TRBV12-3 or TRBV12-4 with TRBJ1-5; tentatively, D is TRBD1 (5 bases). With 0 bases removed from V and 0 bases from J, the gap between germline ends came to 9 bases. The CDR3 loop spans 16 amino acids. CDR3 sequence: CASSLARDGSNQPQHF. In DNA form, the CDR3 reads TGTGCCAGCAGTTTAGCGAGGGACGGTAGCAATCAGCCCCAGCATTTT.